Shown below are 25 T cell receptor beta chains from a single sample sequenced in a study of early T cells in non-severe SARS-CoV-2 infection. TCRdb processed the 5' RACE reads anew with MiXCR; each CDR3 protein has one entry. The data contain 43,000 or so distinct CDR3 sequences, about 7% of them singletons. The source material was whole blood. Source of these receptors: an adult who was a healthcare worker with PCR-confirmed SARS-CoV-2 infection or an uninfected control (not recorded which).

At least ten counts were recorded for this clonotype. The chain joins TRBV28 to TRBJ2-1; D tentatively fits TRBD1 or TRBD2 (6 bases each). Looked up from germline, CDR1 is MDHEN and CDR2 is SYDVKM. The CDR3 contains 17 residues. Trimming cost V 7 bases and J 2 bases, with 21 bases left between them. Here the CDR3 DNA reads TGTGCCAGCACCCGCCCAAGGGGGGATCGCCCCTACAATGAGCAGTTCTTC. Encoded protein: CASTRPRGDRPYNEQFF.

This sequence joins TRBV7-7 and TRBJ2-7; 12 nucleotides line up with TRBD2. V gave up 5 bases and J gave up 12 bases; unmatched junction bases: 8. Germline V lookup: CDR1 SSHAT, CDR2 FNYEAQ (reference sequence). The CDR3 consists of 13 residues. The CDR3 region is CASSAWTSGVWYF. The CDR3 nucleotides are TGTGCCAGCAGCGCGTGGACTAGCGGGGTTTGGTACTTC. Using reference TRBV7-7 and TRBJ2-7 for the parts outside the CDR3, the full variable domain is GAGVSQSPRYKVTKRGQDVTLRCDPISSHATLYWYQQALGQGPEFLTYFNYEAQPDKSGLPSDRFSAERPEGSISTLTIQRTEQRDSAMYRCASSAWTSGVWYFGPGTRLTVT.

The J gene is TRBJ2-7, the V gene TRBV4-3; perhaps TRBD2 as D (6 bases). The V end lost 1 base, the J end lost 4 bases, and 11 bases lay between the germline ends. Germline V gene sequence: CDR1 LGHNA, CDR2 YSLEER. There are 14 residues in the CDR3. CDR3 in amino acids: CASSQGGEAYEQYF. CDR3 sequence (DNA): TGCGCCAGCAGCCAAGGAGGGGAGGCTTACGAGCAGTACTTC.

The sample holds many counts of this clonotype. The gene calls are TRBV5-1 and TRBJ2-7; D call uncertain. Trimming took off 5 bases at V and 10 bases at J, with 19 bases between the two ends. CDR3 size: 13 residues. CDR1 is SGHRS and CDR2 is YFSETQ in the germline V gene. The CDR3 spells CASSTPEFGSQYF. The CDR3 DNA reads as TGCGCCAGCAGTACACCCGAATTCGGCAGCCAGTACTTC.

This clonotype turned up a few times. The V gene is TRBV5-1, the J gene TRBJ2-3, with TRBD2 as a possible D gene (5 bases). The germline V gene has CDR1 SGHRS and CDR2 YFSETQ. Deletions cut 4 bases from V and 5 bases from J, with 11 bases between. There are 13 residues in the CDR3. CDR3 in DNA: TGCGCCAGCAGCGTTGGACGGGGAGATACGCAGTATTTT. Protein sequence: CASSVGRGDTQYF.

This chain links TRBV13 with TRBJ1-1, with D possibly being TRBD1 (6 bases). Trimming left V 5 bases short and J 7 bases short, with 14 bases between. CDR3 length: 13 residues. Germline V gives CDR1 PRHDT, CDR2 FYEKMQ (reference sequence). The CDR3 is CASSATGPFEAFF. The CDR3, as DNA: TGTGCCAGCAGCGCTACAGGGCCCTTTGAAGCTTTCTTT.

This clonotype was counted at least ten times. The chain joins TRBV19 to TRBJ2-7; no clear D gene. V gave up 1 base and J gave up 0 bases, with 4 bases separating them. Germline V gene data show CDR1 as LNHDA and CDR2 as SQIVND (reference sequence). This CDR3 region has 13 residues. CDR3 DNA: TGTGCCAGTAGTATAGGCAGCTCCTACGAGCAGTACTTC. Protein sequence: CASSIGSSYEQYF.

At least ten counts were recorded for this clonotype. This chain uses TRBV20-1 with TRBJ2-5; D uncertain. From germline, CDR1 is DFQATT and CDR2 SNEGSKA (reference sequence). The CDR3 is 14 amino acids. Trimming shortened V by 3 bases and J by 2 bases, and 13 bases separated the two germline ends. The CDR3 DNA reads TGCAGTGCTAGTTATCCTGTCACTCAAGAGACCCAGTACTTC. Protein sequence: CSASYPVTQETQYF.

The sample holds many counts of this clonotype. The chain joins TRBV7-9 to TRBJ1-1; tentative D call: TRBD1 (6 bases). The CDR3 is made up of 13 amino acids. Trimming stripped 5 bases from V and 6 bases from J, with 13 bases between. The germline V gene encodes CDR1 SEHNR and CDR2 FQNEAQ (reference sequence). CDR3 sequence (DNA): TGTGCCAGCAGCCGCGAAGGGGGGTCTGAAGCTTTCTTT. It is translated as CASSREGGSEAFF. The complete variable domain, with remaining parts taken from reference TRBV7-9 and TRBJ1-1, reads DTGVSQNPRHKITKRGQNVTFRCDPISEHNRLYWYRQTLGQGPEFLTYFQNEAQLEKSRLLSDRFSAERPKGSFSTLEIQRTEQGDSAMYLCASSREGGSEAFFGQGTRLTVV.

This clonotype has at least ten counts. The chain has TRBV20-1 and TRBJ2-4; TRBD2 matches at 12 bases. CDR1 DFQATT and CDR2 SNEGSKA come from the germline V gene (reference sequence). The ends lost 6 bases at V and 9 bases at J; junction bases unmatched: 9. CDR3 length: 14 amino acids. The DNA of the CDR3 is TGCAGTGCCCATACGACTAGCGGGGGTGGCATTCAGTACTTC. Its protein is CSAHTTSGGGIQYF.

This clonotype was seen only a few times. The CDR3: CSAGIQGNEQYF. The CDR3 coding sequence is TGCAGTGCTGGTATACAGGGTAACGAGCAGTACTTC. The chain is built from TRBV20-1 and TRBJ2-7, with a possible D match to TRBD1 (6 bases). The CDR3 sequence is 12 residues long. The germline V gene encodes CDR1 DFQATT and CDR2 SNEGSKA (reference sequence). V was clipped by 5 bases and J by 5 bases, with 13 bases between them.

The J gene is TRBJ1-1, the V gene TRBV10-2, with 9 bases fitting TRBD1. CDR3 size: 15 residues. V was pared by 4 bases and J by 0 bases, with 3 bases of the junction left unmatched. In germline, CDR1 is WSHSY, CDR2 SAAADI. The CDR3 DNA reads as TGCGCCAGCAGTGCTGACAGGGGGATGAACACTGAAGCTTTCTTT. This translates into CASSADRGMNTEAFF.

This clonotype turned up a few times. The chain uses TRBV29-1 and TRBJ2-1; D not resolved. The V end was cut by 5 bases, the J end by 7 bases, with 21 bases between. CDR3 length: 15 residues. Per the germline V gene, CDR1 is SQVTM and CDR2 is ANQGSEA. The CDR3 DNA reads as TGCAGCGTTACCCCGCAGCCCTCCCCCGTAAATGAGCAGTTCTTC. It specifies CSVTPQPSPVNEQFF.

This clonotype was seen ten or more times. The V gene is TRBV10-3, the J gene TRBJ2-3, with 14 nucleotides matching TRBD2. Germline V lookup: CDR1 ENHRY, CDR2 SYGVKD. The CDR3 totals 16 residues. With V trimmed by 2 bases and J by 3 bases, 1 base remained unmatched. The CDR3 region is CAISERTSGGTDTQYF. CDR3 nucleotide sequence: TGTGCCATCAGTGAGCGGACTAGCGGGGGGACAGATACGCAGTATTTT.

This clonotype was detected ten times or more. V gene TRBV24-1 combines with J gene TRBJ2-5; D remains unclear. The CDR3 sequence is 11 residues long. With 5 bases removed from V and 5 bases from J, the gap between germline ends came to 5 bases. The germline V gene has CDR1 KGHDR and CDR2 SFDVKD. CDR3 DNA sequence: TGTGCCACCAGTGTTGGTGAGACCCAGTACTTC. This translates into CATSVGETQYF.

This clonotype was recorded at least ten times. The V call is TRBV28, the J call TRBJ2-2; D is undetermined. The germline V gene encodes CDR1 MDHEN and CDR2 SYDVKM. V shed 11 bases and J shed 3 bases, with 10 bases lying between them. The CDR3 contains 12 residues. The CDR3 coding sequence is TGTGCCTCGACGGCCCACACCGGGGAGCTGTTTTTT. This encodes CASTAHTGELFF.

In this sample, this clonotype turned up a few times. The V gene is TRBV6-2 or TRBV6-3, the J gene TRBJ2-5, with 7 bases lining up with TRBD1. CDR1 and CDR2 from the germline V gene are MNHEY and SVGEGT. The V gene end was trimmed by 2 bases and the J gene end by 5 bases; junction bases not matched to a gene: 5. CDR3 length: 14 residues. The CDR3 DNA is TGTGCCAGCAGTTACCACGACAGGGTTGAGACCCAGTACTTC. Translation: CASSYHDRVETQYF.

Ten or more counts support this clonotype. The chain combines TRBV4-3 with TRBJ2-1; D is undetermined. Germline CDR1 reads LGHNA; CDR2 reads YSLEER. The germline V and J ends were trimmed by 2 bases and 0 bases, with 8 bases remaining between them. The CDR3 is 15 amino acids. CDR3: CASSQFLSSYNEQFF. Written as DNA, the CDR3 is TGCGCCAGCAGCCAATTCCTGAGCTCCTACAATGAGCAGTTCTTC.

The chain links TRBV7-2 to TRBJ2-3, with 10 bases identical to TRBD2. V dropped 5 bases and J dropped 3; count of bases not matched to a gene: 8. The CDR3 sequence is 16 residues long. CDR1 SGHTA and CDR2 FQGNSA come from the germline V gene. The CDR3 loop reads CASSLTSGVGTDTQYF. CDR3 nucleotide sequence: TGTGCCAGCAGCCTAACTAGCGGGGTGGGGACAGATACGCAGTATTTT.

This chain links TRBV7-2 with TRBJ2-1, with D possibly TRBD2 on 6 matching bases. The V end was cut by 4 bases, the J end by 9 bases, with 13 bases between. The CDR3 extends over 13 amino acids. Germline V CDR1 and CDR2: SGHTA, FQGNSA. In DNA, the CDR3 is TGTGCCAGCAGCTCAAGACTAGATAGTGAGCAGTTCTTC. This translates into CASSSRLDSEQFF.

V usage is TRBV29-1 and J usage is TRBJ1-1, with D possibly TRBD1 on 5 matching bases. The V end was cut by 7 bases, the J end by 10 bases, with 10 bases between. The CDR3 runs 9 residues. Germline V gene lookup returns CDR1 SQVTM and CDR2 ANQGSEA. This CDR3 reads CSGGDSAFF. CDR3 nucleotide sequence: TGCAGCGGAGGGGACTCAGCTTTCTTT. Based on the CDR3 plus reference TRBV29-1 and TRBJ1-1, the full variable domain is SAVISQKPSRDICQRGTSLTIQCQVDSQVTMMFWYRQQPGQSLTLIATANQGSEATYESGFVIDKFPISRPNLTFSTLTVSNMSPEDSSIYLCSGGDSAFFGQGTRLTVV.

This clonotype has at least ten counts. The V gene is TRBV4-3, the J gene TRBJ2-1, with D perhaps matching TRBD1 or TRBD2 (5 bases each). The CDR3 is 18 residues long. Germline CDR1 reads LGHNA; CDR2 reads YSLEER. Trimming shortened V by 1 base and J by 5 bases, and 21 bases separated the two germline ends. CDR3 amino acids: CASSQGQTGLPKDNEQFF. CDR3 coding DNA: TGCGCCAGCAGCCAAGGTCAAACGGGGCTGCCCAAGGACAATGAGCAGTTCTTC.

The chain has TRBV28 and TRBJ2-3; D is unclear. The germline V gene encodes CDR1 MDHEN and CDR2 SYDVKM. The V end lost 5 bases, the J end lost 7 bases, and 10 bases lay between the germline ends. The CDR3 covers 12 residues. CDR3 sequence reads: CASSQTQHTQYF. The CDR3 DNA is TGTGCCAGCAGTCAGACACAACATACGCAGTATTTT.

This clonotype was observed a handful of times. The J gene is TRBJ2-5, the V gene TRBV29-1, with D hard to call. Between the trimmed V and J ends, which lost 4 bases and 1 base, there was a span of 4 bases. The CDR3 length is 11 residues. Germline assignment: CDR1 SQVTM and CDR2 ANQGSEA. The CDR3 protein is CSVGGQETQYF. The CDR3 DNA is TGCAGCGTTGGGGGCCAAGAGACCCAGTACTTC.

The rearrangement joins TRBV9 to TRBJ2-3; D possibly corresponds to TRBD1 (5 bases). Germline V CDR1 and CDR2: SGDLS, YYNGEE. The length of the CDR3 is 13 residues. V was pared by 4 bases and J by 5 bases, with 11 bases between. The CDR3 reads CASSRQQVDTQYF. The CDR3 DNA follows: TGTGCCAGCAGCCGACAACAGGTAGATACGCAGTATTTT.